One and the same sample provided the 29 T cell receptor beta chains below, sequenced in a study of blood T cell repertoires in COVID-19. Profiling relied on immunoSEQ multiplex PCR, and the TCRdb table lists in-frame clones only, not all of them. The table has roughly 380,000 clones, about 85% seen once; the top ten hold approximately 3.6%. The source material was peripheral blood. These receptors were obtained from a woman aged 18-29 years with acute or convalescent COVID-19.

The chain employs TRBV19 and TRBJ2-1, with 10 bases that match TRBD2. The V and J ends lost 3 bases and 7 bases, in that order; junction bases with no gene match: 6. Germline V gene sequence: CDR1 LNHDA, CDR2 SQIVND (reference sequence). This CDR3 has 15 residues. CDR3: CASSIGSGGINEQFF. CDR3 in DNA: TGTGCCAGTAGTATTGGTAGCGGGGGGATTAATGAGCAGTTCTTC.

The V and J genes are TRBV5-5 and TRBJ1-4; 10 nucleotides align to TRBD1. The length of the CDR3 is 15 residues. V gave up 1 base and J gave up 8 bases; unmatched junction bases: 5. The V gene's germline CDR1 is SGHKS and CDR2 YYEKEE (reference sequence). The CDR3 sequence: CASSLRTGGIEKLFF. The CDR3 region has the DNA TGTGCCAGCAGCTTGCGGACAGGGGGGATCGAAAAACTGTTTTTT.

The DNA for the CDR3 is TGTGCCAGTAGACCTAGCGTGAGCTCCTACGAGCAGTACTTC. Translating it yields CASRPSVSSYEQYF. The chain recombines TRBV19 with TRBJ2-7, with a tentative D call TRBD2 (6 bases). V was trimmed by 6 bases and J by 0 bases, leaving 12 bases between them. Germline assignment: CDR1 LNHDA and CDR2 SQIVND (reference sequence). CDR3 length equals 14 residues.

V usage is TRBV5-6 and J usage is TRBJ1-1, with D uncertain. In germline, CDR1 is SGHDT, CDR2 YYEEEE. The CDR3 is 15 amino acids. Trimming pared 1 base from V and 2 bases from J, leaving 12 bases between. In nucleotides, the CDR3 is TGTGCCAGCAGCTTGTCTCCTAGCCCCAACACTGAAGCTTTCTTT. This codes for CASSLSPSPNTEAFF.

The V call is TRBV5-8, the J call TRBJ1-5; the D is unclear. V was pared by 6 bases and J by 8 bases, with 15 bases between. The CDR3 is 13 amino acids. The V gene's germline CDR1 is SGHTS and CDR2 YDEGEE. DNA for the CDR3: TGTGCCAGCAAGAGTTTTTCCGAAGAGCCCCAGCATTTT. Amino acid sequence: CASKSFSEEPQHF.

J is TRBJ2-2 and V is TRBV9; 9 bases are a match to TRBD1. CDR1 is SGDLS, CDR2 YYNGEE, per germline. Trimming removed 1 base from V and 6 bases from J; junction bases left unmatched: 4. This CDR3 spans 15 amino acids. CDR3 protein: CASSVTGQGSGELFF. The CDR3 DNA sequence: TGTGCCAGCAGCGTAACGGGACAGGGCTCCGGGGAGCTGTTTTTT.

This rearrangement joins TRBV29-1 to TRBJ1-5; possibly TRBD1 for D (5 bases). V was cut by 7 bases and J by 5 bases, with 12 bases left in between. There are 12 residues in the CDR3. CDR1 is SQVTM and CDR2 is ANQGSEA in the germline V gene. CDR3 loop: CSAQEGDQPQHF. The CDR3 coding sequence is TGCAGCGCACAGGAAGGTGATCAGCCCCAGCATTTT.

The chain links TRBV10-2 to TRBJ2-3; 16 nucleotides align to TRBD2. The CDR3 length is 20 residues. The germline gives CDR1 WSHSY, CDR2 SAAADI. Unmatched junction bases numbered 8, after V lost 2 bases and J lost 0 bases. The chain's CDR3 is CASSEPSGLAGGISTDTQYF. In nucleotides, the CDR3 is TGCGCCAGCAGTGAGCCCTCGGGACTAGCGGGAGGGATAAGCACAGATACGCAGTATTTT.

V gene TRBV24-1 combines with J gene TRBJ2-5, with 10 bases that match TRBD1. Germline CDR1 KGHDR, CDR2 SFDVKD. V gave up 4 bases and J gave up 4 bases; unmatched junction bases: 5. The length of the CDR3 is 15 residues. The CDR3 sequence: CATSERTGGRETQYF. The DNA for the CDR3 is TGTGCCACCAGTGAACGGACAGGGGGTAGAGAGACCCAGTACTTC.

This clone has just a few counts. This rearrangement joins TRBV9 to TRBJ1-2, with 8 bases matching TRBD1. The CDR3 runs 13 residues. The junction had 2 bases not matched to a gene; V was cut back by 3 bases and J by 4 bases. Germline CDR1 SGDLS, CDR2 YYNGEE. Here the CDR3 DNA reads TGTGCCAGCAGCGGCGGACAGGGCTATGGCTACACCTTC. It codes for CASSGGQGYGYTF.

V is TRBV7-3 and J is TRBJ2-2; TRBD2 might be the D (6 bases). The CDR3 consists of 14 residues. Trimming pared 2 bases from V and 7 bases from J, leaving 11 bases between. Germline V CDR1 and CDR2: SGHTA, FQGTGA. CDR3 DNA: TGTGCCAGCAGCTTAGCTCCGACTAGCGGGGAGCTGTTTTTT. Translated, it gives CASSLAPTSGELFF.

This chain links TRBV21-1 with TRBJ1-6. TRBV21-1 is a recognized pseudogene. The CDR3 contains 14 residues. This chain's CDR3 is CARYLSSYNSPLHF. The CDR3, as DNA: TGTGCCAGATACTTGAGCTCCTATAATTCACCCCTCCACTTT.

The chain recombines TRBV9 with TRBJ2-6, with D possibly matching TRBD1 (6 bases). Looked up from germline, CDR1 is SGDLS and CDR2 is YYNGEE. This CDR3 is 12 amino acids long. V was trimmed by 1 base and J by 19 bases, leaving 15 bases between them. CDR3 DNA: TGTGCCAGCAGCGTACACAGGGACCTCTTAACTTTC. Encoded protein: CASSVHRDLLTF.

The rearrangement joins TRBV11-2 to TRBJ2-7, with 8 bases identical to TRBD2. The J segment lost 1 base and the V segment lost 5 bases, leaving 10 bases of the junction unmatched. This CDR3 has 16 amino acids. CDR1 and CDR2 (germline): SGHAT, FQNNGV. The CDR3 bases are TGTGCCAGCAGCCTGACCTTCGGGGGGGGGTCCTACGAGCAGTACTTC. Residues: CASSLTFGGGSYEQYF.

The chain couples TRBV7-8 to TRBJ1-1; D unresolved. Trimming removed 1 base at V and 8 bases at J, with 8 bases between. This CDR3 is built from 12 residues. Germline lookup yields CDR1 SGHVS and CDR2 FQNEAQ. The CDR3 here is CASSLGSLEAFF. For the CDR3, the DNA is TGTGCCAGCAGCTTAGGCAGTTTAGAAGCTTTCTTT.

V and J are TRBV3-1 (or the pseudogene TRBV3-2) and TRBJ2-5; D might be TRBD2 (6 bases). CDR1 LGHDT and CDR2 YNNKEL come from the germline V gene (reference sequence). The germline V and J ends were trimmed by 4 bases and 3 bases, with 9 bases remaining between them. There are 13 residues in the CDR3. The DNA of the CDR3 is TGTGCCAGCAGCCCCGGGGGAGAAGAGACCCAGTACTTC. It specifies CASSPGGEETQYF.

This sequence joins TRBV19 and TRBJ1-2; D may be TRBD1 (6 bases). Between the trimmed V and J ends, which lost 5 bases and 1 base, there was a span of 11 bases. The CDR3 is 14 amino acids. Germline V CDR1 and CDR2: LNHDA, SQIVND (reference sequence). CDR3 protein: CASSADRLNYGYTF. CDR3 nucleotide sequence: TGTGCCAGTAGTGCGGACAGACTTAACTATGGCTACACCTTC.

CDR3 protein: CASSSNTGLDQPQHF. The CDR3 coding sequence is TGTGCCAGCAGCTCAAACACAGGGTTAGATCAGCCCCAGCATTTT. This chain uses TRBV7-8 with TRBJ1-5; maybe TRBD1 (6 bases). The germline V gene has CDR1 SGHVS and CDR2 FQNEAQ. Trimming left V 4 bases short and J 5 bases short, with 15 bases between. The CDR3 covers 15 residues.

The CDR3 sequence: CAWAGGDGYTF. The CDR3 region has the DNA TGTGCCTGGGCGGGGGGGGATGGCTACACCTTC. This rearrangement joins TRBV30 to TRBJ1-2; perhaps TRBD1 as D (5 bases). Germline V gene lookup returns CDR1 GTSNPN and CDR2 SVGIG (reference sequence). With 5 bases removed from V and 6 bases from J, the gap between germline ends came to 10 bases. The CDR3 covers 11 residues.

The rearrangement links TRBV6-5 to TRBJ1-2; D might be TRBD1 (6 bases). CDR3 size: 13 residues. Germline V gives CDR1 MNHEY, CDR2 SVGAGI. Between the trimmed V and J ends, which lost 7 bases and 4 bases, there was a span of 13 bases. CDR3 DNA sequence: TGTGCCAGCACAGGGGACTACTTCTATGGCTACACCTTC. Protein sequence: CASTGDYFYGYTF.

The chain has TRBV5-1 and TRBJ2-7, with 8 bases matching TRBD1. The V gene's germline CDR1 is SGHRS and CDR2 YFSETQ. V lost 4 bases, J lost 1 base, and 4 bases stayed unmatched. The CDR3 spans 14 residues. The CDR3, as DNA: TGCGCCAGCAGCACCGGACAGGGTTCCTACGAGCAGTACTTC. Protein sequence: CASSTGQGSYEQYF.

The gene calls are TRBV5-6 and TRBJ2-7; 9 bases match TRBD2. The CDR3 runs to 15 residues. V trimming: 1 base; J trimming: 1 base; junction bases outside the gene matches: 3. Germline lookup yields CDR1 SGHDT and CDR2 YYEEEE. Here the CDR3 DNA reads TGTGCCAGCAGCTTGATGCTAGCGGGATCCTACGAGCAGTACTTC. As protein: CASSLMLAGSYEQYF.

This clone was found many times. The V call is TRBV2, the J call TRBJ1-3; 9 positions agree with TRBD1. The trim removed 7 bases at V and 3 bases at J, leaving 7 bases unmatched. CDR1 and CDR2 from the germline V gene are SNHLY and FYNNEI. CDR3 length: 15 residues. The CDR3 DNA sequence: TGTGCCAGCACCCTCACAGGGGGCATTGGAAACACCATATATTTT. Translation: CASTLTGGIGNTIYF.

CDR3 DNA sequence: TGTGCCAGCAGCCAAGACTTGTATGGACTAGCGTACGAGACCCAGTACTTC. This sequence encodes CASSQDLYGLAYETQYF. This chain links TRBV3-1 (or the pseudogene TRBV3-2) with TRBJ2-5; 9 positions agree with TRBD2. CDR1 LGHDT and CDR2 YNNKEL come from the germline V gene (reference sequence). The length of the CDR3 is 17 residues. The V gene end was trimmed by 0 bases and the J gene end by 5 bases; junction bases not matched to a gene: 10.

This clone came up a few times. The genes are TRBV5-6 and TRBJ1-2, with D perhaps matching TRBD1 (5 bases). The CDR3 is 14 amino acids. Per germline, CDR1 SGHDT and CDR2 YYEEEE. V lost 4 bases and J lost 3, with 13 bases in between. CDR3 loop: CASSPSTEYYGYTF. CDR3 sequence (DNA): TGTGCCAGCAGCCCCTCGACAGAATACTATGGCTACACCTTC.

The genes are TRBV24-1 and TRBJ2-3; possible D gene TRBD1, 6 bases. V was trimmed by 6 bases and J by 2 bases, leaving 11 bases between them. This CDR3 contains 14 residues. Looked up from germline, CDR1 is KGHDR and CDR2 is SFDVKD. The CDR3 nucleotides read TGTGCCACCAGTTCACAGGGTCTCACAGATACGCAGTATTTT. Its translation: CATSSQGLTDTQYF.

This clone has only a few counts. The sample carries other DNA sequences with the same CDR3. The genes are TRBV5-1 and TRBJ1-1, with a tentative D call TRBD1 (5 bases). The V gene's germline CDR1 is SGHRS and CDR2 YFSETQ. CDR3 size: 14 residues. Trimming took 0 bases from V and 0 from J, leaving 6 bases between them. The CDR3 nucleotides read TGCGCCAGCAGCTTGGGGGGCCTGAACACTGAAGCTTTCTTT. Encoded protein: CASSLGGLNTEAFF.

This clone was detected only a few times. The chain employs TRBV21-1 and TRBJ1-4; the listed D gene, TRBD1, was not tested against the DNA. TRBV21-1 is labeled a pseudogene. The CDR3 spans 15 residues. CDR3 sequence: CASSKDGTANEKLFF. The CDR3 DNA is TGTGCCAGCAGCAAAGATGGGACAGCTAATGAAAAACTGTTTTTT.

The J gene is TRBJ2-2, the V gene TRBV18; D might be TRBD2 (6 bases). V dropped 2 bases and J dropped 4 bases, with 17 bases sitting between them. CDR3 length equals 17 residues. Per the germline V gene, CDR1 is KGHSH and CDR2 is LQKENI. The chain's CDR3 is CASSPTYMAGTTGELFF. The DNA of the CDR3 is TGTGCCAGCTCACCAACCTATATGGCGGGGACCACCGGGGAGCTGTTTTTT.